This TCR beta chain is from a study of blood T cell repertoires in COVID-19. The authors' processing: It was from reference gene primer amplification that nucleated cell counts were estimated. Clones were sequenced by immunoSEQ multiplex PCR, and TCRdb holds only the in-frame ones, with some missing. V and J calls and clone size are copied from that table; D and trimming were computed from the DNA. The table lists approximately 170,000 clones, about four fifths of them singletons. The V and J ends lost 5 bases and 4 bases respectively, with 5 bases between them. The CDR3 extends over 11 amino acids. CDR1 is LNHNV and CDR2 is YYDKDF in the germline V gene (reference sequence).

The sequencing input was peripheral blood. This receptor was taken from a woman aged 80 or over with active or convalescent COVID-19. The rearrangement joins TRBV15 to TRBJ2-5; D is undetermined. This chain's CDR3 is CATSAGETQYF. The DNA of the CDR3 is TGTGCCACCAGCGCAGGAGAGACCCAGTACTTC. The variable domain in full, with the rest retrieved from reference TRBV15 and TRBJ2-5, is DAMVIQNPRYQVTQFGKPVTLSCSQTLNHNVMYWYQQKSSQAPKLLFHYYDKDFNNEADTPDNFQSRRPNTSFCFLDIRSPGLGDTAMYLCATSAGETQYFGPGTRLLVL.